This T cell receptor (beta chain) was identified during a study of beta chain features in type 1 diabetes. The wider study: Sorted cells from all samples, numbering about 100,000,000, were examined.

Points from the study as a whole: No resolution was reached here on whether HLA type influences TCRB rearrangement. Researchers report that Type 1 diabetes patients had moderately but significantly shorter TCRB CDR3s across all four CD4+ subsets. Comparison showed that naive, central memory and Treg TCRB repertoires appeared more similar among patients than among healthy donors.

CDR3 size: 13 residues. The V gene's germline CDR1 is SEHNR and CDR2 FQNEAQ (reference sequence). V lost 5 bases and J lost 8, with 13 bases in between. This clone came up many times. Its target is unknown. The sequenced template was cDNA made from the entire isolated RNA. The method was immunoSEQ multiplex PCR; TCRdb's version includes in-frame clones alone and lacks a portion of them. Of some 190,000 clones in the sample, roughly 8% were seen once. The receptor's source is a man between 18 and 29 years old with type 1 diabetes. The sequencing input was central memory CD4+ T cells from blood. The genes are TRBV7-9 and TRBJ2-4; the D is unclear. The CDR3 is CASSLRLFDIQYF. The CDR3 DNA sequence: TGTGCCAGCAGCCTACGCTTGTTTGACATTCAGTACTTC.